Each of the 27 T cell receptor beta chains below was sequenced from the same sample in a study of blood T cells in healthy people across ages (dated by TCRdb to about 2015). Libraries were made using 5' RACE. Instrument used: Illumina HiSeq 2500. A second PCR of roughly 7 to 12 cycles was performed with a sample-barcoded 5' primer and a J-beta primer mix. TCRdb reran the public reads through fastp at Q25 and MiXCR, keeping productive beta chains. One record per CDR3 amino acid sequence lists the most common genes and DNA. This sample gives about 840,000 distinct CDR3 sequences in total; 25% to 30% of them show up just once. The ten largest make up about a tenth of the sample. The sample was also reused in another study, on T cells of mothers and their children.

The sample taken for sequencing was blood. The receptors come from a middle-aged woman in good health.

The sample holds a few counts of this clonotype. The chain recombines TRBV28 with TRBJ1-1; D possibly corresponds to TRBD1 (5 bases). CDR1 and CDR2 (germline): MDHEN, SYDVKM. The CDR3 contains 17 residues. Trimming left V 4 bases short and J 2 bases short, with 20 bases between. In DNA, the CDR3 is TGTGCCAGCAGTTACCTCGGGGGGAGGGAGGACAACACTGAAGCTTTCTTT. Amino acid sequence: CASSYLGGREDNTEAFF.

There are a few counts of this clonotype. V and J are TRBV14 and TRBJ2-1, with D possibly being TRBD1 (5 bases). Germline V gives CDR1 SGHDN, CDR2 FVKESK. The ends were cut back, 2 bases at V and 3 bases at J, with 11 bases in the middle. The CDR3 loop spans 15 amino acids. The CDR3 spells CASSQPRQSYNEQFF. The CDR3 DNA sequence: TGTGCCAGCAGCCAACCACGACAGAGCTACAATGAGCAGTTCTTC.

This clonotype was seen ten or more times. CDR3 in DNA: TGTGCCAGCAGCGCACCGGACAGGGGGAGTACAGATACGCAGTATTTT. This codes for CASSAPDRGSTDTQYF. The V call is TRBV5-6, the J call TRBJ2-3, with 10 positions matching TRBD1. The germline V gene has CDR1 SGHDT and CDR2 YYEEEE. This CDR3 is built from 16 residues. V lost 4 bases to trimming and J lost 3 bases; unmatched junction nucleotides: 8.

Ten or more counts support this clonotype. This sequence joins TRBV4-3 and TRBJ2-7, with a weak D call TRBD1 (6 bases). Germline lookup yields CDR1 LGHNA and CDR2 YSLEER. The V gene lost 3 bases and the J gene lost 2 bases, with 20 bases spanning the gap. This CDR3 region has 17 residues. Written as DNA, the CDR3 is TGCGCCAGCAGCCAGGTCTCGTTCCGACAGGAGCCCTACGAGCAGTACTTC. It encodes CASSQVSFRQEPYEQYF.

This clonotype has at least ten counts. The chain combines TRBV27 with TRBJ2-7; 7 bases are shared with TRBD2. Germline CDR1 is MNHEY and CDR2 is SMNVEV (reference sequence). Losses at the gene ends were 0 bases for V and 3 bases for J; bases not matched to a gene: 5. The CDR3 runs to 15 residues. CDR3 region: CASSLSQGGFYEQYF. DNA for the CDR3: TGTGCCAGCAGTTTATCGCAGGGAGGGTTCTACGAGCAGTACTTC.

This clonotype occurred a few times. The CDR3 here is CASRRGGLYNEQFF. The CDR3 coding sequence is TGCGCCAGCCGACGCGGGGGGCTCTACAATGAGCAGTTCTTC. V usage is TRBV5-1 and J usage is TRBJ2-1; 8 bases line up with TRBD2. V was clipped by 7 bases and J by 3 bases; unmatched bases: 6. CDR1 and CDR2 (germline): SGHRS, YFSETQ. The CDR3 extends over 14 amino acids.

Details on this clonotype: A much larger clone differs by one base, so this may be a read error. The gene calls are TRBV21-1 and TRBJ2-5; the D call of TRBD2 is as the table states it, not checked on the DNA. TRBV21-1 is marked as a pseudogene. The CDR3 has 15 residues. CDR3 coding DNA: TGTGCCAGCAGCCTCCAGCGGTGGCCGGCCAATGAGCAGTACTTC. This encodes CASSLQRWPANEQYF.

This clonotype was found a few times. CDR3 amino acids: CSVGPHQGNNTEAFF. The DNA of the CDR3 is TGCAGCGTTGGGCCCCACCAGGGTAATAACACTGAAGCTTTCTTT. The chain couples TRBV29-1 to TRBJ1-1; a weak D match, TRBD1 (5 bases). The V and J ends lost 4 bases and 2 bases respectively, with 17 bases between them. This CDR3 comprises 15 residues. Germline CDR1 reads SQVTM; CDR2 reads ANQGSEA.

This clonotype has only a few counts. The chain employs TRBV4-2 and TRBJ2-7; D possibly corresponds to TRBD2 (6 bases). V lost 0 bases and J 5 bases, leaving 14 bases between the germline ends. CDR3 length: 15 amino acids. From germline, CDR1 is LGHNA and CDR2 YNFKEQ. CDR3 DNA sequence: TGTGCCAGCAGCCAAGATAAACTAGCTGGGAACGAGCAGTACTTC. It encodes CASSQDKLAGNEQYF.

This clonotype has a count of ten or more. The V gene is TRBV18, the J gene TRBJ2-1; 8 nucleotides align to TRBD1. The CDR3 runs to 16 residues. V lost 3 bases, J lost 6 bases, and 10 bases stayed unmatched. The germline CDR1 and CDR2 sequences are KGHSH and LQKENI. CDR3 amino acids: CASSPTGQAGGNEQFF. In DNA form, the CDR3 reads TGTGCCAGCTCACCTACGGGACAGGCCGGAGGCAATGAGCAGTTCTTC.

This clonotype was seen only a few times. The gene calls are TRBV7-9 and TRBJ2-3; D is perhaps TRBD1 (6 bases). This CDR3 contains 17 residues. Germline V gives CDR1 SEHNR, CDR2 FQNEAQ (reference sequence). With 5 bases removed from V and 0 bases from J, the gap between germline ends came to 18 bases. CDR3 loop: CASSRIGQLVSTDTQYF. The CDR3, as DNA: TGTGCCAGCAGCCGTATAGGACAGTTAGTTAGCACAGATACGCAGTATTTT.

The table lists this clonotype with a few counts. CDR3 region: CASSRTSSGGEFNEQFF. The CDR3 DNA reads as TGTGCCAGCAGCCGAACGTCTAGCGGGGGGGAGTTCAATGAGCAGTTCTTC. This rearrangement joins TRBV4-2 to TRBJ2-1; 12 bases line up with TRBD2. Germline V gives CDR1 LGHNA, CDR2 YNFKEQ. This CDR3 has 17 residues. V trimming: 4 bases; J trimming: 6 bases; junction bases outside the gene matches: 10.

A few counts support this clonotype. This chain links TRBV3-1 with TRBJ2-1, with D possibly being TRBD1 or TRBD2 (5 bases each). Trimming left V 3 bases short and J 10 bases short, with 10 bases between. This CDR3 region has 12 residues. Germline values: CDR1 LGHDT, CDR2 YNNKEL (reference sequence). CDR3 sequence (DNA): TGTGCCAGCAGCCAGGGACGAGCAGAGCAGTTCTTC. This gives the protein CASSQGRAEQFF.

The V gene is TRBV4-3, the J gene TRBJ1-2; D gene unclear. The CDR3 has 15 amino acids. V was pared by 1 base and J by 2 bases, with 11 bases between. Germline CDR1 is LGHNA and CDR2 is YSLEER. This chain's CDR3 is CASSQVVGENYGYTF. The CDR3 nucleotides are TGCGCCAGCAGCCAAGTCGTTGGGGAAAACTATGGCTACACCTTC.

The chain carries TRBV7-8 and TRBJ1-2; 7 bases align to TRBD1. V lost 5 bases to trimming and J lost 3 bases; unmatched junction nucleotides: 3. CDR1 is SGHVS and CDR2 is FQNEAQ in the germline V gene. This CDR3 contains 13 residues. CDR3 in DNA: TGTGCCAGCAGCCAGGGGGTCTACTATGGCTACACCTTC. Translation: CASSQGVYYGYTF.

Only a few counts were recorded for this clonotype. The chain employs TRBV20-1 and TRBJ2-1, with 12 nucleotides matching TRBD2. V lost 1 base, J lost 4 bases, and 5 bases stayed unmatched. CDR1 is DFQATT, CDR2 SNEGSKA, per germline (reference sequence). The CDR3 runs 16 residues. In DNA, the CDR3 is TGCAGTGCTAGAGGGACTAGCGGGGAACGTTACAATGAGCAGTTCTTC. This encodes CSARGTSGERYNEQFF.

CDR3 sequence reads: CASSFEGFTTEAFF. CDR3 DNA sequence: TGTGCCAGCAGTTTTGAAGGGTTTACGACCGAAGCTTTCTTT. This chain uses TRBV12-3 or TRBV12-4 with TRBJ1-1, with D unclear. Trimming took off 3 bases at V and 8 bases at J, with 16 bases between the two ends. The CDR3 is 14 amino acids.

This chain links TRBV13 with TRBJ2-4; D remains unclear. Trimming stripped 6 bases from V and 5 bases from J, with 8 bases between. Germline CDR1 reads PRHDT; CDR2 reads FYEKMQ (reference sequence). CDR3 length: 12 amino acids. This CDR3 is CASRPGENIQYF. CDR3 in DNA: TGTGCCAGCAGGCCTGGTGAAAACATTCAGTACTTC.

This rearrangement joins TRBV25-1 to TRBJ1-4; 7 bases line up with TRBD1. Germline CDR1 and CDR2: MGHDK and SYGVNS. This CDR3 is 14 amino acids long. V gave up 8 bases and J gave up 6 bases; unmatched junction bases: 9. In nucleotides, the CDR3 is TGTGCCAGCGCGTACAGGGGAGTCGATGAAAAACTGTTTTTT. Translated, it gives CASAYRGVDEKLFF. Variable domain in full (rest from reference TRBV25-1 and TRBJ1-4): EADIYQTPRYLVIGTGKKITLECSQTMGHDKMYWYQQDPGMELHLIHYSYGVNSTEKGDLSSESTVSRIRTEHFPLTLESARPSHTSQYLCASAYRGVDEKLFFGSGTQLSVL.

This clonotype was recorded a few times. This chain connects TRBV5-5 to TRBJ2-7, with 8 bases aligning to TRBD2. The end of the DNA is better explained by TRBJ2-5, so the J call may be wrong. The CDR3 has 15 residues. Looked up from germline, CDR1 is SGHKS and CDR2 is YYEKEE (reference sequence). CDR3 nucleotides: TGTGCCAGCAGCTTCGAACTAGCGGAGCAAGAGACCCAGTACTTC. Its protein is CASSFELAEQETQYF.

This clonotype was found a few times. The CDR3 DNA is TGCAGCGTTGAAGCTCGATTTACGATGTCGGGCTACACCTTC. It encodes CSVEARFTMSGYTF. The chain couples TRBV29-1 to TRBJ1-2; D is unresolved. V was trimmed by 1 base and J by 8 bases, leaving 17 bases between them. The germline gives CDR1 SQVTM, CDR2 ANQGSEA. This CDR3 region has 14 residues.

Remarks on this clonotype: Since a much larger clone is just one base distant, this may be a read error. The chain recombines TRBV12-3 or TRBV12-4 with TRBJ2-3; 8 bases match TRBD2. The CDR3 extends over 14 amino acids. J lost 3 bases, V lost 7 bases, and 6 bases had no gene match. The CDR3 coding sequence is TGTGCCAGCATCTTAGCGGGGACTACAGATACGCAGTATTTT. This sequence encodes CASILAGTTDTQYF.

The J gene is TRBJ2-5, the V gene TRBV9; TRBD2 matches 8 bases. Trimming removed 0 bases from V and 6 bases from J; junction bases left unmatched: 10. This CDR3 is 16 amino acids long. Germline lookup yields CDR1 SGDLS and CDR2 YYNGEE. The CDR3 is CASSVDGRGGHKTQYF. CDR3 bases: TGTGCCAGCAGCGTAGATGGCCGGGGGGGCCACAAGACCCAGTACTTC.

This clonotype turned up a few times. A much larger clone differs by one base, so this may be a read error. V and J are TRBV13 and TRBJ2-5; D might be TRBD1 (7 bases). V lost 4 bases to trimming and J lost 5 bases, with 14 bases between them. The length of the CDR3 is 14 residues. Germline V gene sequence: CDR1 PRHDT, CDR2 FYEKMQ (reference sequence). The CDR3 is CASSCYRGLETQYF. In nucleotides, the CDR3 is TGTGCCAGCAGCTGCTACAGGGGACTGGAGACCCAGTACTTC.

V gene TRBV7-2 combines with J gene TRBJ2-3; possibly TRBD1 for D (5 bases). Germline V CDR1 and CDR2: SGHTA, FQGNSA. This CDR3 has 16 amino acids. Trimming left V 5 bases short and J 1 base short, with 16 bases between. The CDR3 bases are TGTGCCAGCAGCCTCAACTTGGGCAGGGGCACAGATACGCAGTATTTT. It is translated as CASSLNLGRGTDTQYF.

This clonotype was seen only a few times. The rearrangement links TRBV7-2 to TRBJ2-1; possibly TRBD2 for D (7 bases). This CDR3 has 16 residues. V was cut by 3 bases and J by 2 bases, with 14 bases left in between. The germline V gene has CDR1 SGHTA and CDR2 FQGNSA. Written as DNA, the CDR3 is TGTGCCAGCAGCTTGGAAGTGGGGGGGCCCTACAATGAGCAGTTCTTC. Encoded protein: CASSLEVGGPYNEQFF. The full variable domain, its missing parts supplied by reference TRBV7-2 and TRBJ2-1, is GAGVSQSPSNKVTEKGKDVELRCDPISGHTALYWYRQSLGQGLEFLIYFQGNSAPDKSGLPSDRFSAERTGGSVSTLTIQRTQQEDSAVYLCASSLEVGGPYNEQFFGPGTRLTVL.

Concerning this clonotype: A read error may produce the germline difference seen at one junction end. The genes are TRBV5-1 and TRBJ2-5; 10 positions agree with TRBD1. The CDR3 contains 16 residues. The germline gives CDR1 SGHRS, CDR2 YFSETQ. The CDR3 loop reads CVSSQPGQGLRETQYF. In nucleotides, the CDR3 is TGCGTCAGCAGCCAACCGGGACAGGGGTTGAGAGAGACCCAGTACTTC.